Below, 30 T cell receptor beta chains from the same sample are listed, as sequenced in a study of blood T cell repertoires in COVID-19. This table comes from immunoSEQ multiplex PCR, and its TCRdb copy is limited to in-frame clones, with some not included. This sample yields over 200,000 clones, of which approximately 78% are seen a single time; about 10% belongs to the top ten. The sample comprised PBMCs or T cells enriched from blood (not recorded which). These receptors all stem from a middle-aged man who had recovered from COVID-19.

The V and J genes are TRBV15 and TRBJ1-1, with D possibly TRBD1 on 5 matching bases. V gave up 1 base and J gave up 1 base, with 10 bases separating them. There are 15 residues in the CDR3. Germline V CDR1 and CDR2: LNHNV, YYDKDF (reference sequence). The CDR3 DNA sequence: TGTGCCACCAGCAGAGTGGCCAGGGCGAACACTGAAGCTTTCTTT. Residues: CATSRVARANTEAFF.

Only one count was recorded for this clone. This chain links TRBV5-1 with TRBJ1-1, with D uncertain. The CDR3 sequence is 15 residues long. Trimming left V 4 bases short and J 4 bases short, with 17 bases between. Per germline, CDR1 SGHRS and CDR2 YFSETQ. The CDR3 region has the DNA TGCGCCAGCAGCCTCAGGACTGACGTACTCACTGAAGCTTTCTTT. As protein: CASSLRTDVLTEAFF.

The chain combines TRBV4-1 with TRBJ1-2; D is perhaps TRBD1 (5 bases). The CDR3 contains 15 residues. Trimming removed 0 bases from V and 6 bases from J, with 14 bases in between. The germline V gene encodes CDR1 MGHRA and CDR2 YSYEKL. The CDR3 nucleotides read TGCGCCAGCAGCCAAGAACAGGCCCTCAGGGATGGCTACACCTTC. Protein sequence: CASSQEQALRDGYTF.

This clone occurred once. The DNA for the CDR3 is TGCGCCAGCAGCCACCAGCCCCCGACTAGCGGTTTTTACAATGAGCAGTTCTTC. It specifies CASSHQPPTSGFYNEQFF. The chain joins TRBV4-1 to TRBJ2-1; 9 nucleotides line up with TRBD2. The germline gives CDR1 MGHRA, CDR2 YSYEKL. V shed 3 bases, J shed 4 bases, and the junction held 13 bases outside the gene matches. The CDR3 length is 18 residues.

The sample holds one count of this clone. The rearrangement joins TRBV3-1 (or the pseudogene TRBV3-2) to TRBJ2-7; 12 bases are a match to TRBD2. Germline CDR1 LGHDT, CDR2 YNNKEL (reference sequence). This CDR3 is 16 amino acids long. Trimming cost V 6 bases and J 3 bases; bases outside gene matches: 9. CDR3 DNA sequence: TGTGCCAGCAGTCGAAGGACTAGCGGGGCGTTCTACGAGCAGTACTTC. Translated: CASSRRTSGAFYEQYF.

This chain connects TRBV19 to TRBJ1-2; maybe TRBD1 (5 bases). Germline V gene lookup returns CDR1 LNHDA and CDR2 SQIVND (reference sequence). Deletions cut 2 bases from V and 2 bases from J, with 6 bases between. The CDR3 contains 13 residues. CDR3 residues: CASSIRGNYGYTF. CDR3 nucleotides: TGTGCCAGTAGTATACGGGGGAACTATGGCTACACCTTC.

The rearrangement links TRBV6-5 to TRBJ1-5; D call uncertain. Germline V gene sequence: CDR1 MNHEY, CDR2 SVGAGI. V was cut by 0 bases and J by 7 bases, with 10 bases left in between. CDR3 length: 14 residues. The CDR3 protein is CASSYSIAGQPQHF. The CDR3 DNA sequence: TGTGCCAGCAGTTACTCGATAGCGGGGCAGCCCCAGCATTTT.

The chain combines TRBV18 with TRBJ1-2; unclear D gene. CDR3 length equals 15 residues. Trimming shortened V by 4 bases and J by 5 bases, and 17 bases separated the two germline ends. The V gene's germline CDR1 is KGHSH and CDR2 LQKENI. The CDR3 here is CASSRSSGVLYGYTF. The CDR3 DNA is TGTGCCAGCTCACGGTCTTCGGGAGTTTTGTATGGCTACACCTTC.

V gene TRBV5-4 combines with J gene TRBJ2-3; the D gene is possibly TRBD2 (6 bases). The germline gives CDR1 SGHNT, CDR2 YYREEE (reference sequence). CDR3 length equals 15 residues. V was clipped by 2 bases and J by 6 bases, with 16 bases between them. CDR3 sequence reads: CASSLIAVDIDTQYF. The CDR3 DNA is TGTGCCAGCAGCTTAATAGCGGTGGATATTGATACGCAGTATTTT.

The V gene is TRBV2, the J gene TRBJ1-2; 8 bases align to TRBD1. Looked up from germline, CDR1 is SNHLY and CDR2 is FYNNEI. V gave up 4 bases and J gave up 3 bases; unmatched junction bases: 13. CDR3 length: 17 amino acids. The CDR3 coding sequence is TGTGCCAGCAGTGGAGGGGCAGGGGGCGCCGGGTACTATGGCTACACCTTC. Translated, it gives CASSGGAGGAGYYGYTF.

The chain couples TRBV11-2 to TRBJ2-1, with 12 positions matching TRBD1. With 0 bases clipped from V and 9 bases from J, the junction kept 9 bases outside the gene matches. The CDR3 spans 17 residues. Germline CDR1 and CDR2: SGHAT and FQNNGV. The CDR3 sequence is CASSLDFGTGGPGEQFF. The CDR3 region has the DNA TGTGCCAGCAGCTTAGATTTTGGGACAGGGGGCCCCGGTGAGCAGTTCTTC. The variable domain in full, completed from reference TRBV11-2 and TRBJ2-1, reads EAGVAQSPRYKIIEKRQSVAFWCNPISGHATLYWYQQILGQGPKLLIQFQNNGVVDDSQLPKDRFSAERLKGVDSTLKIQPAKLEDSAVYLCASSLDFGTGGPGEQFFGPGTRLTVL.

The chain links TRBV5-5 to TRBJ1-6; 9 bases fit TRBD1. V shed 1 base and J 7 bases; nucleotides not matched to a gene: 18. Looked up from germline, CDR1 is SGHKS and CDR2 is YYEKEE (reference sequence). The CDR3 extends over 20 amino acids. Here the CDR3 DNA reads TGTGCCAGCAGCTTGCGCCACAGGGGGCGAGGGGCTCAAGGAAATTCACCCCTCCACTTT. Translation gives CASSLRHRGRGAQGNSPLHF.

The chain uses TRBV7-3 and TRBJ1-2; 9 positions agree with TRBD1. J lost 8 bases, V lost 0 bases, and 7 bases had no gene match. Germline assignment: CDR1 SGHTA and CDR2 FQGTGA. The length of the CDR3 is 15 residues. CDR3 DNA sequence: TGTGCCAGCAGCTTAACCGGACAGGGGTCGAAGGGCTACACCTTC. Protein sequence: CASSLTGQGSKGYTF.

The gene calls are TRBV7-9 and TRBJ1-2; 8 nucleotides match TRBD1. With 4 bases clipped from V and 0 bases from J, the junction kept 7 bases outside the gene matches. Germline V lookup: CDR1 SEHNR, CDR2 FQNEAQ (reference sequence). This CDR3 spans 16 amino acids. CDR3: CASSYWTGPTNYGYTF. CDR3 nucleotides: TGTGCCAGCAGCTACTGGACAGGGCCTACTAACTATGGCTACACCTTC.

The gene calls are TRBV3-1 (or the pseudogene TRBV3-2) and TRBJ1-5; D may be TRBD1 (5 bases). CDR1 is LGHDT and CDR2 is YNNKEL in the germline V gene (reference sequence). The germline V and J ends were trimmed by 5 bases and 4 bases, with 15 bases remaining between them. This CDR3 has 15 amino acids. In nucleotides, the CDR3 is TGTGCCAGCAGCACTTCCAGTCGGGGGAATCAGCCCCAGCATTTT. Its protein product is CASSTSSRGNQPQHF.

This clone was found once. The V call is TRBV3-1 (or the pseudogene TRBV3-2), the J call TRBJ2-1, with 7 bases lining up with TRBD2. Trimming took 1 base from V and 0 from J; bases not matched to a gene: 12. Per the germline V gene, CDR1 is LGHDT and CDR2 is YNNKEL (reference sequence). CDR3 size: 19 residues. CDR3 nucleotide sequence: TGTGCCAGCAGCCAAGGTTCTGGTCTAGCGGTCCTCTCCTACAATGAGCAGTTCTTC. Translation: CASSQGSGLAVLSYNEQFF.

The genes are TRBV11-2 and TRBJ1-5; 9 positions agree with TRBD1. The CDR3 sequence is 18 residues long. V shed 5 bases and J 6 bases; nucleotides not matched to a gene: 17. Germline V CDR1 and CDR2: SGHAT, FQNNGV. The CDR3 is CASSRPLLGTGRGQPQHF. Here the CDR3 DNA reads TGTGCCAGCAGCCGCCCCCTACTGGGGACAGGGAGGGGTCAGCCCCAGCATTTT.

This rearrangement joins TRBV21-1 to TRBJ1-3. TRBV21-1 is a listed pseudogene. This CDR3 is 16 amino acids long. This CDR3 reads CASSKEKGSSGNTIYF. CDR3 DNA sequence: TGTGCCAGCAGCAAAGAAAAAGGGAGCTCTGGAAACACCATATATTTT.

This chain uses TRBV6-5 with TRBJ1-5, with D possibly TRBD1 on 5 matching bases. The CDR3 has 15 amino acids. V was clipped by 6 bases and J by 4 bases, with 16 bases between them. Per germline, CDR1 MNHEY and CDR2 SVGAGI. Here the CDR3 reads CASSALGRANQPQHF. The CDR3 region has the DNA TGTGCCAGCAGCGCTTTGGGCAGGGCAAATCAGCCCCAGCATTTT.

This chain uses TRBV5-6 with TRBJ2-1; 8 bases are shared with TRBD1. Germline CDR1 reads SGHDT; CDR2 reads YYEEEE. Trimming at V came to 4 bases and at J to 14 bases, leaving 14 bases not matched to a gene. The CDR3 is made up of 14 amino acids. CDR3 bases: TGTGCCAGCAGCGCAATGGGAACAGGGGGATTTGAGTTCTTC. Amino acid sequence: CASSAMGTGGFEFF.

The chain joins TRBV2 to TRBJ2-7; D remains unclear. V was pared by 8 bases and J by 1 base, with 15 bases between. CDR1 is SNHLY and CDR2 is FYNNEI in the germline V gene. The CDR3 extends over 14 amino acids. The chain's CDR3 is CASRFQSFSYEQYF. In DNA, the CDR3 is TGTGCCAGCCGTTTCCAGTCTTTTTCCTACGAGCAGTACTTC. The full variable domain, rest sourced from reference TRBV2 and TRBJ2-7, is EPEVTQTPSHQVTQMGQEVILRCVPISNHLYFYWYRQILGQKVEFLVSFYNNEISEKSEIFDDQFSVERPDGSNFTLKIRSTKLEDSAMYFCASRFQSFSYEQYFGPGTRLTVT.

This chain joins TRBV2 and TRBJ2-1; 9 positions match TRBD2. The V and J ends lost 8 bases and 2 bases, in that order; junction bases with no gene match: 7. The germline gives CDR1 SNHLY, CDR2 FYNNEI. The CDR3 length is 15 residues. The DNA for the CDR3 is TGTGCCAGCGCCGTCAGACTAGCGGCCTACAATGAGCAGTTCTTC. Protein: CASAVRLAAYNEQFF.

The V call is TRBV7-9, the J call TRBJ2-5; the D gene is possibly TRBD1 (6 bases). With 3 bases removed from V and 1 base from J, the gap between germline ends came to 12 bases. CDR3 length: 15 amino acids. CDR1 is SEHNR, CDR2 FQNEAQ, per germline (reference sequence). In DNA, the CDR3 is TGTGCCAGCAGCTTGAGTCAGGGGACCCAAGAGACCCAGTACTTC. Translated: CASSLSQGTQETQYF.

V gene TRBV7-6 combines with J gene TRBJ2-1; TRBD2 matches at 8 bases. The CDR3 covers 17 residues. Trimming took 0 bases from V and 0 from J; bases not matched to a gene: 4. CDR1 SGHVS and CDR2 FNYEAQ come from the germline V gene. CDR3 DNA: TGTGCCAGCAGCTTAGCGCGGGGGGCCAGCTCCTACAATGAGCAGTTCTTC. Translating it yields CASSLARGASSYNEQFF.

CDR3 in DNA: TGTGCCACCAGCAGGGACAGGTACCGCTCTGGAAACACCATATATTTT. This encodes CATSRDRYRSGNTIYF. The chain carries TRBV15 and TRBJ1-3, with 7 bases identical to TRBD1. Looked up from germline, CDR1 is LNHNV and CDR2 is YYDKDF (reference sequence). The CDR3 length is 16 residues. Unmatched junction bases numbered 5, after V lost 3 bases and J lost 0 bases.

This rearrangement joins TRBV6-1 to TRBJ1-2; D is perhaps TRBD1 (5 bases). This CDR3 region has 13 residues. Trimming took off 1 base at V and 6 bases at J, with 9 bases between the two ends. The germline V gene has CDR1 MNHNS and CDR2 SASEGT. In DNA, the CDR3 is TGTGCCAGCAGTGAAGGAGAAGGGGATGGCTACACCTTC. Translation: CASSEGEGDGYTF.

V usage is TRBV7-8 and J usage is TRBJ2-2; maybe TRBD2 (6 bases). The CDR3 runs 15 residues. V shed 6 bases and J shed 4 bases, with 15 bases lying between them. The germline V gene has CDR1 SGHVS and CDR2 FQNEAQ. Written as DNA, the CDR3 is TGTGCCAGCAGGGAAACGGGGGTTTCCACCGGGGAGCTGTTTTTT. Its protein is CASRETGVSTGELFF.

The CDR3 sequence: CASSSMGQAQETQYF. The CDR3 region has the DNA TGTGCCAGCAGTAGCATGGGACAGGCACAAGAGACCCAGTACTTC. The V call is TRBV2, the J call TRBJ2-5; the match to TRBD1 covers 8 bases. Per germline, CDR1 SNHLY and CDR2 FYNNEI. Germline trimming cut 5 bases from V and 2 bases from J; bases unmatched to any gene: 7. CDR3 length: 15 amino acids.

The chain employs TRBV3-1 (or the pseudogene TRBV3-2) and TRBJ1-1; D perhaps matches TRBD1 (5 bases). The V end was cut by 0 bases, the J end by 1 base, with 9 bases between. This CDR3 contains 15 residues. Germline CDR1 reads LGHDT; CDR2 reads YNNKEL (reference sequence). The CDR3 DNA reads TGTGCCAGCAGCCAAGATGGGAGGGGGAACACTGAAGCTTTCTTT. It codes for CASSQDGRGNTEAFF.

This chain uses TRBV6-5 with TRBJ1-6; TRBD1 matches at 7 bases. The CDR3 consists of 14 residues. Trimming took 9 bases from V and 10 from J; bases not matched to a gene: 12. Germline V CDR1 and CDR2: MNHEY, SVGAGI. CDR3 coding DNA: TGTGCCAGGAATTATGACAGGGAAGCGTCACCCCTCCACTTT. Protein sequence: CARNYDREASPLHF.